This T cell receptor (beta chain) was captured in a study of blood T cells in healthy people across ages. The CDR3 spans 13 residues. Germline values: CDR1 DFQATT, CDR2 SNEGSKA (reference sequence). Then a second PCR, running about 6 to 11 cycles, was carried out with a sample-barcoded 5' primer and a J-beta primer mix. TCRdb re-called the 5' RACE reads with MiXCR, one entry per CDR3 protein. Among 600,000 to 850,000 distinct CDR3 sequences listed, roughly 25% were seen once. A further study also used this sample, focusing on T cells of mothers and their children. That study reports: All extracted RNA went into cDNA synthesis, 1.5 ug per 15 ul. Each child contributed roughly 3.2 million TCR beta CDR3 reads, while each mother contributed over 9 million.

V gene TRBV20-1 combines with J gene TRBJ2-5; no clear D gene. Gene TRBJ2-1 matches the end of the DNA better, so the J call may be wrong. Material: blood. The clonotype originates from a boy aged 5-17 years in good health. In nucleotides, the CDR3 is TGCAGTGCCCACGTCGCGTCACATAATGAGCAGTTCTTC. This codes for CSAHVASHNEQFF.